Included here is one T cell receptor beta chain sequence, with context. Its specificity is not known. The entry originates in a study of vaccination and CD4 T cells after COVID-19. Sequenced with the Oncomine TCR Beta short-read assay was DNA taken from cultured CD4+ T cells. TCRdb passed the PCR reads through MiXCR, listing each CDR3 protein once. The sample lists about 25,000 distinct CDR3 sequences; more than 35% were seen once. The CDR3 length is 15 residues. CDR1 is SGHAT and CDR2 is FQDESV in the germline V gene (reference sequence). With V trimmed by 6 bases and J by 11 bases, 13 bases remained unmatched. Described treatment: roughly 11-day PBMC culture with coronavirus spike peptide pools or control peptides (ViraFEST assay).

The sample consisted of CD4+ T cells from blood, cultured in vitro. The TCR was taken from a human donor who had recovered from COVID-19. The chain links TRBV11-1 to TRBJ2-3, with TRBD2 matching over 11 bases. CDR3 region: CASSEGSSGRREQYF. The CDR3 DNA reads as TGTGCCAGCAGTGAAGGTTCTAGCGGGAGGAGAGAGCAGTATTTT.